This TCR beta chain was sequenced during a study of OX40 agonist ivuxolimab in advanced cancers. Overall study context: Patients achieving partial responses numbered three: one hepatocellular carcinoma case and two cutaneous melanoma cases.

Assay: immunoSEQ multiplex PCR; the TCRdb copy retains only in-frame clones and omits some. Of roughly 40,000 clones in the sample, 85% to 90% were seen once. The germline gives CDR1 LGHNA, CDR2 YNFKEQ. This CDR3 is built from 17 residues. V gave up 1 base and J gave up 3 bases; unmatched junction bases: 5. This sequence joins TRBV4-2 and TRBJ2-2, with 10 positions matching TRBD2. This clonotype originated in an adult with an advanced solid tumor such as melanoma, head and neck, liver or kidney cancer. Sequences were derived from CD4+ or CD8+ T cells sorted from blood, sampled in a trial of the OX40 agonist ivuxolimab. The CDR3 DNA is TGTGCCAGCAGCCAAGGTCTAGCGGGAGCCGACACCGGGGAGCTGTTTTTT. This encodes CASSQGLAGADTGELFF.